One and the same sample provided the 32 T cell receptor beta chains below, sequenced in a study of beta chain features in type 1 diabetes. What these receptors recognize is not known. All of the isolated RNA was reverse transcribed, so expressed TCRB transcripts were sequenced. Data came from immunoSEQ multiplex PCR; TCRdb stores just in-frame clones and leaves some out. This sample has around 250,000 clones; about a fifth occur once, and the top ten carry about 0.028%. General study findings and limits: All four CD4+ subsets from Type 1 diabetes patients carried moderately but significantly shorter TCRB CDR3s.

Sequencing used naive CD4+ T cells from blood. The receptors here all came from a woman in her thirties or forties with type 1 diabetes.

This clone was counted only a few times. This sequence joins TRBV5-4 and TRBJ2-7; 13 nucleotides line up with TRBD2. The germline CDR1 and CDR2 sequences are SGHNT and YYREEE (reference sequence). The V gene end was trimmed by 4 bases and the J gene end by 4 bases; junction bases not matched to a gene: 8. The CDR3 is 16 residues long. CDR3 protein: CASSPSTSGRKYEQYF. CDR3 nucleotide sequence: TGTGCCAGCAGCCCCTCGACTAGCGGGAGGAAATACGAGCAGTACTTC.

The table lists this clone with a few counts. The V and J genes are TRBV11-2 and TRBJ2-3, with D maybe TRBD2 (5 bases). The germline V gene has CDR1 SGHAT and CDR2 FQNNGV. V shed 0 bases and J shed 11 bases, with 12 bases lying between them. The CDR3 has 13 residues. In DNA form, the CDR3 reads TGTGCCAGCAGCTTAGATGGAGGACTTCTGCAGTATTTT. This gives the protein CASSLDGGLLQYF.

The chain is built from TRBV7-3 and TRBJ2-2; D is uncertain. Germline loops: CDR1 SGHTA, CDR2 FQGTGA. V gave up 5 bases and J gave up 6 bases, with 10 bases separating them. The length of the CDR3 is 13 residues. The CDR3 nucleotides are TGTGCCAGCAGCCCACCGGAGTCCGGGGAGCTGTTTTTT. Residues: CASSPPESGELFF.

The V gene is TRBV7-9, the J gene TRBJ2-7; 8 positions match TRBD1. The junction had 7 bases not matched to a gene; V was cut back by 0 bases and J by 6 bases. Per germline, CDR1 SEHNR and CDR2 FQNEAQ (reference sequence). The CDR3 has 15 residues. CDR3 sequence reads: CASSLAWQGAIEQYF. Written as DNA, the CDR3 is TGTGCCAGCAGCTTAGCTTGGCAGGGGGCCATCGAGCAGTACTTC.

The V and J genes are TRBV5-1 and TRBJ1-2; TRBD1 aligns across 7 bases. Trimming cost V 0 bases and J 4 bases; bases outside gene matches: 3. The CDR3 covers 14 residues. From germline, CDR1 is SGHRS and CDR2 YFSETQ. This CDR3 is CASSLEGQSYGYTF. The DNA for the CDR3 is TGCGCCAGCAGCTTGGAGGGACAGTCCTATGGCTACACCTTC.

V gene TRBV5-4 combines with J gene TRBJ2-1; TRBD1 aligns across 7 bases. The CDR3 runs 15 residues. With V trimmed by 4 bases and J by 1 base, 5 bases remained unmatched. CDR1 and CDR2 (germline): SGHNT, YYREEE (reference sequence). The CDR3 region has the DNA TGTGCCAGCAGCGCGACAGGGAGTTCCTACAATGAGCAGTTCTTC. Translated: CASSATGSSYNEQFF.

This chain uses TRBV7-2 with TRBJ2-7; TRBD1 aligns across 9 bases. CDR1 SGHTA and CDR2 FQGNSA come from the germline V gene. The CDR3 has 15 amino acids. V lost 5 bases to trimming and J lost 5 bases; unmatched junction nucleotides: 10. The CDR3 nucleotides are TGTGCCAGCAGCGAAGCCCGGGACAGGGTCCACGAGCAGTACTTC. It is translated as CASSEARDRVHEQYF.

This CDR3 reads CASSPQYEQYF. CDR3 DNA sequence: TGTGCCAGCAGCCCGCAGTACGAGCAGTACTTC. This sequence joins TRBV7-9 and TRBJ2-7; D is undetermined. Germline V gene lookup returns CDR1 SEHNR and CDR2 FQNEAQ (reference sequence). The CDR3 totals 11 residues. V shed 5 bases and J shed 4 bases, with 6 bases lying between them.

This clone appeared a few times. The chain uses TRBV11-2 and TRBJ2-7, with 11 bases identical to TRBD1. V was pared by 5 bases and J by 2 bases, with 2 bases of the junction left unmatched. The CDR3 consists of 14 residues. Germline CDR1 reads SGHAT; CDR2 reads FQNNGV. CDR3 in amino acids: CASSPGQGAYEQYF. The DNA of the CDR3 is TGTGCCAGCAGCCCGGGACAGGGGGCCTACGAGCAGTACTTC.

This clone was observed a few times. The rearrangement uses TRBV7-9 and TRBJ2-1; TRBD2 aligns across 10 bases. This CDR3 region has 15 residues. V shed 3 bases and J 7 bases; nucleotides not matched to a gene: 6. Germline CDR1 and CDR2: SEHNR and FQNEAQ (reference sequence). The CDR3 protein is CASSLTSGFSNEQFF. For the CDR3, the DNA is TGTGCCAGCAGCTTGACTAGCGGGTTTTCGAATGAGCAGTTCTTC.

CDR3 nucleotides: TGTGCCAGTAGTATTCACAGGGGAACGGGCGAGCAGTACTTC. Protein sequence: CASSIHRGTGEQYF. This sequence joins TRBV19 and TRBJ2-7; TRBD1 agrees at 7 bases. Trimming took 3 bases from V and 6 from J; bases not matched to a gene: 8. The germline V gene encodes CDR1 LNHDA and CDR2 SQIVND (reference sequence). The CDR3 totals 14 residues.

This clone was found a few times. The chain joins TRBV5-1 to TRBJ1-1, with a tentative D call TRBD1 (5 bases). Germline lookup yields CDR1 SGHRS and CDR2 YFSETQ. Trimming cost V 0 bases and J 6 bases, with 9 bases left between them. The CDR3 extends over 13 amino acids. CDR3 nucleotides: TGCGCCAGCAGCTTGGCGGAGGGGTCTGAAGCTTTCTTT. This gives the protein CASSLAEGSEAFF.

The chain couples TRBV2 to TRBJ1-4; D unresolved. The CDR3 loop spans 14 amino acids. From germline, CDR1 is SNHLY and CDR2 FYNNEI. V was cut by 4 bases and J by 8 bases, with 14 bases left in between. The DNA of the CDR3 is TGTGCCAGCAGTGGTGGAGGATCGGGAGAAAAACTGTTTTTT. This codes for CASSGGGSGEKLFF.

This clone has a handful of counts. V and J are TRBV5-1 and TRBJ1-5; 8 bases align to TRBD1. Trimming at V came to 2 bases and at J to 7 bases, leaving 5 bases not matched to a gene. Germline CDR1 reads SGHRS; CDR2 reads YFSETQ. CDR3 length equals 14 residues. The CDR3 loop reads CASSLGTGGQPQHF. DNA for the CDR3: TGCGCCAGCAGCTTAGGAACAGGGGGACAGCCCCAGCATTTT. The whole variable domain, remainder taken from reference TRBV5-1 and TRBJ1-5, is KAGVTQTPRYLIKTRGQQVTLSCSPISGHRSVSWYQQTPGQGLQFLFEYFSETQRNKGNFPGRFSGRQFSNSRSEMNVSTLELGDSALYLCASSLGTGGQPQHFGDGTRLSIL.

The chain employs TRBV10-3 and TRBJ1-5; D ambiguous. V dropped 3 bases and J dropped 5 bases, with 11 bases sitting between them. The CDR3 loop spans 14 amino acids. Germline V lookup: CDR1 ENHRY, CDR2 SYGVKD. The CDR3 region is CAISERVSDQPQHF. The DNA for the CDR3 is TGTGCCATCAGTGAACGTGTTTCAGATCAGCCCCAGCATTTT.

This chain joins TRBV7-6 and TRBJ2-7, with D possibly TRBD1 on 7 matching bases. Trimming removed 5 bases at V and 6 bases at J, with 17 bases between. CDR3 length equals 14 residues. The germline V gene encodes CDR1 SGHVS and CDR2 FNYEAQ. In nucleotides, the CDR3 is TGTGCCAGCAGCCTCAGGGGGGCTCCCGCCGAGCAGTACTTC. Protein product: CASSLRGAPAEQYF.

This clone was detected only a few times. The V gene is TRBV6-6, the J gene TRBJ2-1, with a weak D call TRBD1 (5 bases). The V and J ends lost 7 bases and 2 bases respectively, with 12 bases between them. This CDR3 comprises 14 residues. Germline V gene data show CDR1 as MNHNY and CDR2 as SVGAGI (reference sequence). The CDR3 reads CASKGQGTYNEQFF. The CDR3 DNA follows: TGTGCCAGCAAGGGGCAGGGAACCTACAATGAGCAGTTCTTC.

This clone appeared a few times. Other DNA variants within this sample encode the same CDR3. The chain uses TRBV5-1 and TRBJ2-1; 10 bases align to TRBD1. Germline CDR1 reads SGHRS; CDR2 reads YFSETQ. CDR3 length: 15 amino acids. Trimming at V came to 2 bases and at J to 2 bases, leaving 1 base not matched to a gene. The CDR3 region has the DNA TGCGCCAGCAGCTTAGGACAGGGGGCCTACAATGAGCAGTTCTTC. Encoded protein: CASSLGQGAYNEQFF.

This clone was seen a few times. This chain connects TRBV28 to TRBJ2-2; 8 nucleotides align to TRBD1. The CDR3 extends over 15 amino acids. V dropped 5 bases and J dropped 3; count of bases not matched to a gene: 5. The germline CDR1 and CDR2 sequences are MDHEN and SYDVKM. This chain's CDR3 is CASSQDRVHTGELFF. CDR3 nucleotides: TGTGCCAGCAGTCAGGACAGGGTCCACACCGGGGAGCTGTTTTTT.

The genes are TRBV7-9 and TRBJ1-2; possibly TRBD1 for D (5 bases). The CDR3 has 13 residues. Germline CDR1 and CDR2: SEHNR and FQNEAQ (reference sequence). V was shortened by 1 base and J by 6 bases, with 9 bases between the two germline ends. The CDR3 loop reads CASSLGTNHGYTF. CDR3 DNA: TGTGCCAGCAGCTTAGGGACAAACCATGGCTACACCTTC.

This clone was picked up a small number of times. This chain joins TRBV18 and TRBJ2-6, with TRBD1 identical over 7 bases. The V gene's germline CDR1 is KGHSH and CDR2 LQKENI. V was clipped by 2 bases and J by 1 base; unmatched bases: 5. The CDR3 contains 17 residues. The DNA of the CDR3 is TGTGCCAGCTCACCAGTCCAGGGGGTTTCTGGGGCCAACGTCCTGACTTTC. It translates to CASSPVQGVSGANVLTF.

The chain joins TRBV5-1 to TRBJ2-5; 9 bases agree with TRBD1. Germline CDR1 is SGHRS and CDR2 is YFSETQ. The V gene end was trimmed by 4 bases and the J gene end by 5 bases; junction bases not matched to a gene: 9. The CDR3 extends over 15 amino acids. Written as DNA, the CDR3 is TGCGCCAGCAGCCTACAGGGGGCAGGAGAGGAGACCCAGTACTTC. Protein product: CASSLQGAGEETQYF.

In this sample, this clone turned up a few times. The chain couples TRBV29-1 to TRBJ2-7, with TRBD2 identical over 12 bases. Germline CDR1 and CDR2: SQVTM and ANQGSEA. Trimming removed 7 bases from V and 4 bases from J; junction bases left unmatched: 11. CDR3 length: 15 amino acids. The CDR3 here is CSASPTSGRIYEQYF. CDR3 nucleotide sequence: TGCAGCGCATCCCCAACTAGCGGGAGGATTTACGAGCAGTACTTC.

This clone was picked up a small number of times. This same CDR3 is encoded by further DNA sequences in the sample. The rearrangement uses TRBV5-1 and TRBJ2-5, with TRBD1 matching over 7 bases. Germline V gene sequence: CDR1 SGHRS, CDR2 YFSETQ. With 4 bases clipped from V and 2 bases from J, the junction kept 5 bases outside the gene matches. The CDR3 sequence is 14 residues long. CDR3 DNA: TGCGCCAGCAGCCTGGGGACAGCACAAGAGACCCAGTACTTC. It encodes CASSLGTAQETQYF.

To note about this clone: In the same sample, other DNA sequences code for this CDR3. The J gene is TRBJ1-3, the V gene TRBV4-3; unclear D gene. This CDR3 comprises 13 residues. Germline-derived CDR1 and CDR2 are LGHNA and YSLEER. V shed 0 bases and J shed 4 bases, with 4 bases lying between them. The CDR3 spells CASSQDGGNTIYF. CDR3 coding DNA: TGCGCCAGCAGCCAAGATGGCGGAAACACCATATATTTT.

The chain employs TRBV4-1 and TRBJ2-1; weak D call: TRBD2 (6 bases). The CDR3 runs to 17 residues. Germline-derived CDR1 and CDR2 are MGHRA and YSYEKL. V was shortened by 3 bases and J by 1 base, with 16 bases between the two germline ends. CDR3 coding DNA: TGCGCCAGCAGCCAGGCATCTAGCGCAGCTTCCTACAATGAGCAGTTCTTC. As protein: CASSQASSAASYNEQFF.

This clone was seen a few times. The chain uses TRBV7-2 and TRBJ2-7; D might be TRBD2 (6 bases). In germline, CDR1 is SGHTA, CDR2 FQGNSA. V was trimmed by 3 bases and J by 1 base, leaving 13 bases between them. CDR3 length: 15 amino acids. In DNA form, the CDR3 reads TGTGCCAGCAGCTTTGGGGACTCCAGGTCCTACGAGCAGTACTTC. Its protein product is CASSFGDSRSYEQYF.

The CDR3 reads CASSSRTSGGYNEQFF. The CDR3 DNA is TGTGCCAGCAGCTCCAGGACTAGCGGGGGGTACAATGAGCAGTTCTTC. The chain has TRBV11-2 and TRBJ2-1; TRBD2 matches 14 bases. V was clipped by 4 bases and J by 4 bases; unmatched bases: 3. Germline loops: CDR1 SGHAT, CDR2 FQNNGV. This CDR3 region has 16 residues. The full variable domain, rest sourced from reference TRBV11-2 and TRBJ2-1, is EAGVAQSPRYKIIEKRQSVAFWCNPISGHATLYWYQQILGQGPKLLIQFQNNGVVDDSQLPKDRFSAERLKGVDSTLKIQPAKLEDSAVYLCASSSRTSGGYNEQFFGPGTRLTVL.

V usage is TRBV5-4 and J usage is TRBJ2-2; no reliable D call. Germline CDR1 SGHNT, CDR2 YYREEE (reference sequence). The CDR3 is 12 amino acids. V lost 4 bases and J lost 3, with 4 bases in between. CDR3 amino acids: CASSRDTGELFF. The CDR3 DNA follows: TGTGCCAGCAGCCGTGACACCGGGGAGCTGTTTTTT.

V and J are TRBV30 and TRBJ1-1; D is uncertain. V lost 1 base and J 1 base, leaving 7 bases between the germline ends. The V gene's germline CDR1 is GTSNPN and CDR2 SVGIG (reference sequence). This CDR3 contains 13 residues. The CDR3 nucleotides are TGTGCCTGGAGTGCAGCGCCGAACACTGAAGCTTTCTTT. Translating it yields CAWSAAPNTEAFF.

This clone was observed a handful of times. The V gene is TRBV4-2, the J gene TRBJ2-7; no definite D call. Germline V lookup: CDR1 LGHNA, CDR2 YNFKEQ. This CDR3 contains 11 residues. V gave up 0 bases and J gave up 7 bases, with 4 bases separating them. The CDR3 here is CASSQEREQYF. In DNA, the CDR3 is TGTGCCAGCAGCCAAGAGCGGGAGCAGTACTTC.

J is TRBJ1-2 and V is TRBV2; the match to TRBD1 covers 7 bases. Germline V CDR1 and CDR2: SNHLY, FYNNEI. The V gene end was trimmed by 6 bases and the J gene end by 2 bases; junction bases not matched to a gene: 12. The CDR3 is made up of 16 amino acids. The CDR3 DNA is TGTGCCAGCAGGCCGACAGGGTTAGGGGAAAACTATGGCTACACCTTC. It codes for CASRPTGLGENYGYTF. The full variable domain, completed using reference TRBV2 and TRBJ1-2, is EPEVTQTPSHQVTQMGQEVILRCVPISNHLYFYWYRQILGQKVEFLVSFYNNEISEKSEIFDDQFSVERPDGSNFTLKIRSTKLEDSAMYFCASRPTGLGENYGYTFGSGTRLTVV.